The source of this TCR beta chain is a study of blood T cells in healthy people across ages. Study as a whole: Roughly one uniquely barcoded beta molecule per two T cells was captured. The study, taken as a whole, reports: It was the long-lived donors that had more naive CD4+ cells and higher diversity than aged donors.

Using a J-beta primer mix together with a sample-barcoded 5' primer, a second PCR was run for roughly 7 to 11 cycles. MiXCR, applied by TCRdb to the 5' RACE reads, yields one record per CDR3 protein. Among around 1,800,000 distinct CDR3 sequences listed, 30% to 40% were seen once. The germline gives CDR1 DFQATT, CDR2 SNEGSKA (reference sequence). The germline V and J ends were trimmed by 5 bases and 2 bases, with 11 bases remaining between them. CDR3 length: 13 residues. Worth noting for this clonotype: The antigen is undetermined.

The chain combines TRBV20-1 with TRBJ2-3; D is unresolved. The source material was blood. The receptor comes from a human donor in good health. CDR3 region: CSAPGTATDTQYF. The CDR3 nucleotides are TGCAGTGCTCCCGGAACCGCCACAGATACGCAGTATTTT.